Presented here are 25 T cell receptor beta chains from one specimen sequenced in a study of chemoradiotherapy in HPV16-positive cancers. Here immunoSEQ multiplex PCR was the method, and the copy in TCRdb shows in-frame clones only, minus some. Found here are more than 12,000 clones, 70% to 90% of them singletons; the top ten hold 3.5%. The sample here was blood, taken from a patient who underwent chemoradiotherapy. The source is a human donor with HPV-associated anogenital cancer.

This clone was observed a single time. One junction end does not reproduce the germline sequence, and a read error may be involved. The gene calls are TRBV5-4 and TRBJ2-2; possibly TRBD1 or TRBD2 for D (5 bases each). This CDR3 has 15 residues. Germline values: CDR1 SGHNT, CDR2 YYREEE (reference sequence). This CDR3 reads CASSMLGTLTRELFF. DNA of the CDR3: TGTGCCAGCAGCATGCTCGGGACGCTCACCCGGGAGCTGTTTTTT.

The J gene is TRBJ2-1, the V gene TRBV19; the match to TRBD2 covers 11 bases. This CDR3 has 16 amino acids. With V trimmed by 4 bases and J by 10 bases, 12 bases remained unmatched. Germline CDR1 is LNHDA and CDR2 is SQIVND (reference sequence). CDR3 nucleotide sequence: TGTGCCAGTAGTAAGATACTAGCGGGAGTGGGGGGGGAGCAGTTCTTC. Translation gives CASSKILAGVGGEQFF.

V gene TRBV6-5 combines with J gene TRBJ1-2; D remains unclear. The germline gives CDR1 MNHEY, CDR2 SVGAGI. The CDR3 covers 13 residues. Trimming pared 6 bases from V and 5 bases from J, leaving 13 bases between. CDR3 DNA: TGTGCCAGCAGGAGGGAGGGCGGGTATGGCTACACCTTC. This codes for CASRREGGYGYTF.

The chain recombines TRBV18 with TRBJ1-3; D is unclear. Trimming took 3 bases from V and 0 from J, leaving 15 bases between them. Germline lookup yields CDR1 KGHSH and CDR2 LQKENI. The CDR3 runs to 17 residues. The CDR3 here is CASSPPLGPNSGNTIYF. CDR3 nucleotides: TGTGCCAGCTCACCTCCACTTGGACCGAACTCTGGAAACACCATATATTTT.

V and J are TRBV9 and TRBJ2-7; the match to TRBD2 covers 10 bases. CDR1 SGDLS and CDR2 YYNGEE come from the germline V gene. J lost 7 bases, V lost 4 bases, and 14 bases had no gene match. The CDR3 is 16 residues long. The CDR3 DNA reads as TGTGCCAGCAGCTCAGGACTAGCGGCCCTACCAGGGGAGCAGTACTTC. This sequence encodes CASSSGLAALPGEQYF.

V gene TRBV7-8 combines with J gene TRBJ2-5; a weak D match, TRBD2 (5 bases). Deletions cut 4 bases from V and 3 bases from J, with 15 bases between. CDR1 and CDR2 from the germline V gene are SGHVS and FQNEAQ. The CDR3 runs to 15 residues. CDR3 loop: CASSYSILLEETQYF. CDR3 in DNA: TGTGCCAGCAGCTATTCAATTCTACTAGAAGAGACCCAGTACTTC. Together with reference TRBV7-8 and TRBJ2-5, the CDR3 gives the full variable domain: GAGVSQSPRYKVAKRGQDVALRCDPISGHVSLFWYQQALGQGPEFLTYFQNEAQLDKSGLPSDRFFAERPEGSVSTLKIQRTQQEDSAVYLCASSYSILLEETQYFGPGTRLLVL.

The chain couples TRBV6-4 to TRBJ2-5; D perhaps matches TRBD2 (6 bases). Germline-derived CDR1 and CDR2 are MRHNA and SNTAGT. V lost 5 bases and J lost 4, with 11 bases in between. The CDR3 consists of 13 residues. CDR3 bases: TGTGCCAGCAGTACACTCGGGGGAGAGACCCAGTACTTC. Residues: CASSTLGGETQYF.

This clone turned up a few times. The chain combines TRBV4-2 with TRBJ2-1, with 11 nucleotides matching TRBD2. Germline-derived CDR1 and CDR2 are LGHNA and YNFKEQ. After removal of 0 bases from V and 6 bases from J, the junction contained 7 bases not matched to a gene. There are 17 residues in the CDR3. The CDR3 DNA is TGTGCCAGCAGCCAAGAGGGCTCACTAGCGGGAGTCAATGAGCAGTTCTTC. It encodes CASSQEGSLAGVNEQFF.

The CDR3 nucleotides read TGTGCCAGCAAGGCGGGGCAAGGGACCACCGGGGAGCTGTTTTTT. This encodes CASKAGQGTTGELFF. V is TRBV9 and J is TRBJ2-2, with a possible D match to TRBD2 (6 bases). The CDR3 contains 15 residues. Between the trimmed V and J ends, which lost 6 bases and 4 bases, there was a span of 16 bases. Germline CDR1 and CDR2: SGDLS and YYNGEE. Complete variable domain (other parts from reference TRBV9 and TRBJ2-2): DSGVTQTPKHLITATGQRVTLRCSPRSGDLSVYWYQQSLDQGLQFLIQYYNGEERAKGNILERFSAQQFPDLHSELNLSSLELGDSALYFCASKAGQGTTGELFFGEGSRLTVL.

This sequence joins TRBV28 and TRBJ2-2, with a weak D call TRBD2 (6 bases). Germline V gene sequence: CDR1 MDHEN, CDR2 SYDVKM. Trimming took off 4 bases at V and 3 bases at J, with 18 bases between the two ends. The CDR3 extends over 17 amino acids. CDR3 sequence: CASSWGWGLRDTGELFF. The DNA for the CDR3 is TGTGCCAGCAGTTGGGGTTGGGGACTCAGAGACACCGGGGAGCTGTTTTTT.

DNA for the CDR3: TGCAGCGTTCTAGGGGGGACCAACCGTTTTAATGAGCAGTTCTTC. It translates to CSVLGGTNRFNEQFF. V is TRBV29-1 and J is TRBJ2-1; TRBD1 or TRBD2 may be the D gene (6 bases each). The ends were cut back, 5 bases at V and 7 bases at J, with 21 bases in the middle. The germline CDR1 and CDR2 sequences are SQVTM and ANQGSEA. CDR3 length equals 15 residues.

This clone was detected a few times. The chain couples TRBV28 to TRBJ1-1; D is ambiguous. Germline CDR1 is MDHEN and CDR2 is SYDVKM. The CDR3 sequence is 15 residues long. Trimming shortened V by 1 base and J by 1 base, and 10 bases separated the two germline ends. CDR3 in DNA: TGTGCCAGCAGTTTATTTTCCAGACGGAACACTGAAGCTTTCTTT. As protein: CASSLFSRRNTEAFF.

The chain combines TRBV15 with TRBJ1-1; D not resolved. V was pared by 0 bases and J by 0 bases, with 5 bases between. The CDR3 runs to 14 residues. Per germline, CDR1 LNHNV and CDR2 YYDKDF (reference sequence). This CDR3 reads CATSRDPMNTEAFF. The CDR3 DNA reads TGTGCCACCAGCAGAGATCCGATGAACACTGAAGCTTTCTTT.

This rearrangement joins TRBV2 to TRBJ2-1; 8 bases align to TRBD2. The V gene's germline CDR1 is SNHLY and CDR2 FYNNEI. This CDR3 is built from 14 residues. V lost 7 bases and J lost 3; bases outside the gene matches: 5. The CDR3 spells CASNRGGVYNEQFF. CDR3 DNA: TGTGCCAGCAACCGGGGGGGTGTCTACAATGAGCAGTTCTTC.

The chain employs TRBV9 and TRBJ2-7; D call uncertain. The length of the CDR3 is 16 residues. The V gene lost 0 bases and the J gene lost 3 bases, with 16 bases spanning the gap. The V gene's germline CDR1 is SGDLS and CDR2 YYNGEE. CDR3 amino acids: CASSVDQSMLRYEQYF. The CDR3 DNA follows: TGTGCCAGCAGCGTAGATCAGAGCATGTTACGCTACGAGCAGTACTTC.

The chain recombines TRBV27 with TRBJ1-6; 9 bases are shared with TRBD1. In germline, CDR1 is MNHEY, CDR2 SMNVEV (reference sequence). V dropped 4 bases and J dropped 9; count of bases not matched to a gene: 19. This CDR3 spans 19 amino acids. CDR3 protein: CASSSPRDRASRTISPLHF. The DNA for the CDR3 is TGTGCCAGCAGTTCTCCCCGGGACAGGGCTTCGAGGACTATTTCACCCCTCCACTTT.

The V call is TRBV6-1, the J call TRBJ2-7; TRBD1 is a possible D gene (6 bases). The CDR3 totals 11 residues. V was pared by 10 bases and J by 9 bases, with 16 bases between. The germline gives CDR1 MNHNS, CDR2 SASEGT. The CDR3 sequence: CATQTPRGQYF. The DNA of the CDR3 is TGTGCCACCCAGACTCCCAGGGGGCAGTACTTC.

CDR3 coding DNA: TGTGCCAGCAGCGTCAGCCTCTCTGGAAACACCATATATTTT. Amino acids: CASSVSLSGNTIYF. The chain carries TRBV9 and TRBJ1-3; no reliable D call. CDR3 length: 14 residues. V lost 2 bases and J 0 bases, leaving 6 bases between the germline ends. The germline V gene encodes CDR1 SGDLS and CDR2 YYNGEE.

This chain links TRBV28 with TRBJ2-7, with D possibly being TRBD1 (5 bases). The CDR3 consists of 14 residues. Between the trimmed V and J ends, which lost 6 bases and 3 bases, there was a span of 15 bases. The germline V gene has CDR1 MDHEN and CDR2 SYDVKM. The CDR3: CASSSRGAVYEQYF. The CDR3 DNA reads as TGTGCCAGCAGCTCGCGTGGGGCCGTCTACGAGCAGTACTTC.

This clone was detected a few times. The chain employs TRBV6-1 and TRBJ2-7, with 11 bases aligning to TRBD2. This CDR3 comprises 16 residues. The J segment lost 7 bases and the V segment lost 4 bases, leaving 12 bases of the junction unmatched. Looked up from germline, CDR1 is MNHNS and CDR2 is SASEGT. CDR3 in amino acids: CASSAPSGRTGREQYF. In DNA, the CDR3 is TGTGCCAGCAGTGCCCCTAGCGGGAGGACTGGGAGGGAGCAGTACTTC.

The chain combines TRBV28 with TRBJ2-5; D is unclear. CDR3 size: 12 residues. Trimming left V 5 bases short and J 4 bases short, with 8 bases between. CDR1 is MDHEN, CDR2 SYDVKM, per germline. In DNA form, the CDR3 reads TGTGCCAGCAGTCAAGGGTCAGAGACCCAGTACTTC. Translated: CASSQGSETQYF.

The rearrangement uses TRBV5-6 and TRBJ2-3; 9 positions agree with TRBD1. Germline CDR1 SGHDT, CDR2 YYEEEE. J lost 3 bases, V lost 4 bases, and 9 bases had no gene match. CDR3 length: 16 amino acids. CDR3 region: CASSPTGGALTDTQYF. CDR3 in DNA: TGTGCCAGCAGCCCAACAGGGGGCGCACTGACAGATACGCAGTATTTT.

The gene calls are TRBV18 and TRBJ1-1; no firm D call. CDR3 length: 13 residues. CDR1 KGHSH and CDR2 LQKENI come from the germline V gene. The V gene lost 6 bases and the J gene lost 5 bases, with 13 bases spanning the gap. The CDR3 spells CASSSDSRTEAFF. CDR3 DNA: TGTGCCAGCTCCTCGGATTCCAGGACTGAAGCTTTCTTT.

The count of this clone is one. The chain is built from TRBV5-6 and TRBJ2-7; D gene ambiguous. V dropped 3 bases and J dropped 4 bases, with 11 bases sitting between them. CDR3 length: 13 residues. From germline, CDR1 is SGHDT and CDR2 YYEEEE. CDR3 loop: CASSSGSGYEQYF. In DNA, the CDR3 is TGTGCCAGCAGCTCGGGCTCCGGGTACGAGCAGTACTTC.

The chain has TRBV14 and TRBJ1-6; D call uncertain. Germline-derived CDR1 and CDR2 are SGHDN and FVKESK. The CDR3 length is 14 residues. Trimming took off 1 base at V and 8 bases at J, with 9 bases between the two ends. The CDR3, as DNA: TGTGCCAGCAGCCAAGTCGACGGCGATTCACCCCTCCACTTT. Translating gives CASSQVDGDSPLHF.